This T cell receptor beta chain is drawn from a study of cytomegalovirus exposure and HLA in healthy donors. The PCR was carried out with 60 Vbeta primers and 13 Jbeta primers. TCRdb's table, derived via immunoSEQ multiplex PCR, lists solely in-frame clones and lacks some. The profile shows 150,000 to 200,000 clones, more than 70% of them singletons. This receptor was taken from a girl aged 10-17 years in good health and CMV-seronegative. Sequencing was carried out using PBMCs.

CDR3 region: CASSLGAEGKLFF. In DNA, the CDR3 is TGTGCCAGTAGTTTAGGGGCTGAGGGAAAACTGTTTTTT. The gene calls are TRBV19 and TRBJ1-4; possible D gene TRBD1, 5 bases. The CDR3 runs to 13 residues. V was shortened by 5 bases and J by 10 bases, with 14 bases between the two germline ends. Germline V gene lookup returns CDR1 LNHDA and CDR2 SQIVND (reference sequence).